This TCR beta chain was profiled in a study of vaccination effects on CD4 cells after COVID-19. The CDR3 loop spans 15 amino acids. With V trimmed by 4 bases and J by 5 bases, 7 bases remained unmatched. Germline loops: CDR1 SGHKS, CDR2 YYEKEE (reference sequence). Notes on this clone: Its antigen is still unknown.

CD4+ T cells specific for antigen were expanded with viral peptide pools by the ViraFEST assay before sequencing. The authors isolated CD4+ T cells after around nine days of culture. For each well, roughly 2 million PBMC were cultured with 10 IU/ml IL-2 and roughly 9.2 ug/ml peptides. Generated by immunoSEQ multiplex PCR, the TCRdb table keeps only in-frame clones and is missing some. The sample has tens of thousands of clones, about four fifths seen once. The specimen was CD4+ T cells from PBMCs cultured with HCoV-229E spike peptides, collected before COVID-19 vaccination. The clonotype comes from a human donor who received a COVID-19 vaccine. The V and J genes are TRBV5-5 and TRBJ2-5, with 11 nucleotides matching TRBD2. In nucleotides, the CDR3 is TGTGCCAGCAGCCTTAGCGGGGGGGCCGAGGAGACCCAGTACTTC. Encoded protein: CASSLSGGAEETQYF.